The rows below give T cell receptor beta chains drawn from one sample of a study of Tregs in tolerant kidney transplant recipients. Clones were sequenced by immunoSEQ multiplex PCR, and TCRdb holds only the in-frame ones, with some missing. The sample contains 110,000 or so clones, about 90% of which appear only once. The sequenced sample consisted of CD4+ T cells from blood. These receptors all stem from a human donor in good health. Each CDR3 is given with its conserved first and last residue. Each record gives: clone size, J gene, V gene, D gene, CDR3 protein, CDR3 DNA. The D gene is left open where the match is weak. Size is stated for part of the rows, as once, few or many counts, or as a class when the clone is expanded.

NA | TRBJ2-3 | TRBV6-4 | TRBD2 | CASSEGGRPADTQYF | TGTGCCAGCAGTGAAGGCGGGAGACCCGCAGATACGCAGTATTTT
NA | TRBJ1-1 | TRBV20-1 | NA | CSASPEAFF | TGCAGTGCGAGCCCTGAAGCTTTCTTT
NA | TRBJ2-3 | TRBV7-2 | NA | CASSSSWRNTQYF | TGTGCCAGCAGCTCCTCGTGGAGGAATACGCAGTATTTT
NA | TRBJ2-7 | TRBV7-9 | TRBD1 | CASSTGTGGYEQYF | TGTGCCAGCAGTACCGGGACAGGGGGCTACGAGCAGTACTTC
NA | TRBJ1-2 | TRBV10-1 | NA | CASSDTAYGYTF | TGCGCCAGCAGTGACACAGCTTATGGCTACACCTTC
NA | TRBJ1-2 | TRBV2 | NA | CASSEDRNYGYTF | TGTGCCAGCAGTGAAGACAGAAACTATGGCTACACCTTC
once | TRBJ2-5 | TRBV4-1 | TRBD2 | CASSQDGPAGGWEETQYF | TGCGCCAGCAGCCAAGATGGCCCAGCGGGGGGCTGGGAGGAGACCCAGTACTTC
once | TRBJ2-5 | TRBV11-2 | NA | CASSYGTSWETQYF | TGTGCCAGCAGCTACGGGACGTCGTGGGAGACCCAGTACTTC
NA | TRBJ2-1 | TRBV7-3 | NA | CASSLWIPGKRSYNEQFF | TGTGCCAGCAGCTTATGGATTCCGGGTAAGAGGTCCTACAATGAGCAGTTCTTC
NA | TRBJ1-6 | TRBV5-1 | NA | CASSSTGTGWYNSPLHF | TGCGCCAGCAGCTCCACTGGGACCGGATGGTATAATTCACCCCTCCACTTT
NA | TRBJ1-1 | TRBV19 | NA | CASSIVFQWGAHMNTEAFF | TGTGCCAGTAGTATAGTATTTCAGTGGGGGGCTCACATGAACACTGAAGCTTTCTTT
NA | TRBJ1-4 | TRBV5-1 | NA | CASSSGAGAANEKLFF | TGCGCCAGCAGCTCCGGTGCGGGAGCGGCTAATGAAAAACTGTTTTTT
NA | TRBJ2-7 | TRBV2 | TRBD1 | CASSPTGTGRYEQYF | TGTGCCAGCAGTCCTACCGGGACAGGTCGGTACGAGCAGTACTTC
NA | TRBJ2-7 | TRBV18 | NA | CASSPPAGNYEQYF | TGTGCCAGCTCACCACCGGCTGGAAATTACGAGCAGTACTTC
NA | TRBJ1-1 | TRBV5-6 | TRBD1 | CASSRGQGDTEAFF | TGTGCCAGCAGCAGGGGACAGGGGGACACTGAAGCTTTCTTT
NA | TRBJ2-7 | TRBV20-1 | NA | CSAREHEQYF | TGCAGTGCTAGGGAGCATGAGCAGTACTTC
NA | TRBJ2-7 | TRBV28 | TRBD2 | CASRTSATYEQYF | TGTGCCAGCCGGACTAGCGCCACCTACGAGCAGTACTTC
NA | TRBJ1-4 | TRBV5-1 | NA | CASRSGSQNEKLFF | TGCGCCAGCAGATCGGGGAGTCAAAATGAAAAACTGTTTTTT
NA | TRBJ1-5 | TRBV11-2 | TRBD1 | CASSPGQGNQPQHF | TGTGCCAGCAGCCCTGGACAGGGAAATCAGCCCCAGCATTTT
NA | TRBJ2-5 | TRBV19 | NA | CASSAGGSGETQYF | TGTGCCAGTAGTGCAGGGGGGTCCGGGGAGACCCAGTACTTC
NA | TRBJ2-7 | TRBV27 | NA | CASTTAGRPKEQYF | TGTGCCAGCACCACCGCAGGTAGACCTAAGGAGCAGTACTTC
NA | TRBJ2-7 | TRBV6-1 | NA | CASGAGRTTYEQYF | TGTGCCAGCGGAGCGGGCAGGACTACCTACGAGCAGTACTTC
NA | TRBJ2-5 | TRBV7-9 | NA | CASSLIETQYF | TGTGCCAGCAGCTTGATAGAGACCCAGTACTTC
NA | TRBJ2-5 | TRBV18 | NA | CASSPDRDGTQYF | TGTGCCAGCTCACCAGATAGAGACGGGACCCAGTACTTC
NA | TRBJ2-3 | TRBV2 | NA | CASNRPGRHPNPGDTQYF | TGTGCCAGCAATAGGCCGGGCCGACATCCAAACCCGGGAGATACGCAGTATTTT
NA | TRBJ2-3 | TRBV7-8 | NA | CASSMGGRSRTTTDTQYF | TGTGCCAGCAGCATGGGGGGCCGGTCCCGGACTACCACAGATACGCAGTATTTT
NA | TRBJ2-5 | TRBV5-1 | NA | CASSQQQETQYF | TGCGCCAGCAGCCAGCAACAAGAGACCCAGTACTTC
NA | TRBJ1-1 | TRBV9 | NA | CASSVAGRSTEAFF | TGTGCCAGCAGCGTAGCTGGGCGGTCAACTGAAGCTTTCTTT
NA | TRBJ2-3 | TRBV5-4 | NA | CASSLGGQGTQYF | TGTGCCAGCAGCCTGGGGGGGCAGGGTACGCAGTATTTT
NA | TRBJ1-2 | TRBV7-2 | NA | CASSLFKQGYGYTF | TGTGCCAGCAGCTTGTTTAAACAGGGCTATGGCTACACCTTC
NA | TRBJ2-3 | TRBV7-9 | NA | CASSLSDTQYF | TGTGCCAGCAGCTTAAGCGATACGCAGTATTTT
few | TRBJ2-5 | TRBV30 | TRBD2 | CAWGTRRETQYF | TGTGCCTGGGGGACTAGGAGGGAGACCCAGTACTTC
NA | TRBJ2-6 | TRBV4-2 | NA | CASSQDRGVGSGANVLTF | TGTGCCAGCAGCCAAGATAGGGGGGTTGGCTCTGGGGCCAACGTCCTGACTTTC
NA | TRBJ1-2 | TRBV29-1 | NA | CSVEAGVGNGYTF | TGCAGCGTTGAGGCCGGGGTTGGTAATGGCTACACCTTC
NA | TRBJ1-1 | TRBV11-2 | NA | CASSLVIRAAEAFF | TGTGCCAGCAGCTTAGTTATTAGGGCAGCTGAAGCTTTCTTT